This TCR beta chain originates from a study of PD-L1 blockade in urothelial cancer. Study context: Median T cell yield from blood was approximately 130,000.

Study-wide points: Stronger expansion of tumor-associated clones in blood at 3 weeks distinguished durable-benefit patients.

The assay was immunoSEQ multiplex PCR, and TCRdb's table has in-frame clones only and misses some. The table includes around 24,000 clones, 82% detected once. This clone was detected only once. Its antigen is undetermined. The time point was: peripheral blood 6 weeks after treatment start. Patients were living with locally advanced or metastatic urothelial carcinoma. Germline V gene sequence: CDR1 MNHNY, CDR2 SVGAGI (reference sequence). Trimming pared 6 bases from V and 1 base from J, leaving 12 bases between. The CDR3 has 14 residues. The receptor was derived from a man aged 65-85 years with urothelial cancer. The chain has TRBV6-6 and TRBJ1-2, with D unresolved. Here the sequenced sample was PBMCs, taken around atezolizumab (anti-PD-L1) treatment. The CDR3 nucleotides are TGTGCCAGCAGGGAAACTAGCGATAACTATGGCTACACCTTC. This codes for CASRETSDNYGYTF.